What follows are 24 T cell receptor beta chains derived from one specimen sequenced in a study of CD8 T cells in ankylosing spondylitis. Overall study results and limits: Fewer than ten highly homologous variants made up a TCR beta motif that seemed to typify ankylosing spondylitis blood.

These receptors' antigens are unknown. Via MiXCR, TCRdb re-called the 5' RACE reads, giving one row per CDR3 protein. This table holds around 130,000 distinct CDR3 sequences, 17% found once. Sequencing used blood, either unsorted or a sorted T cell fraction (not recorded which). The receptors were sampled from a male donor with ankylosing spondylitis.

The genes are TRBV2 and TRBJ2-5; 11 nucleotides line up with TRBD1. Germline V gene lookup returns CDR1 SNHLY and CDR2 FYNNEI. CDR3 length equals 14 residues. V lost 8 bases, J lost 4 bases, and 6 bases stayed unmatched. This chain's CDR3 is CASWTGGFGETQYF. CDR3 coding DNA: TGTGCCAGCTGGACAGGGGGCTTCGGAGAGACCCAGTACTTC. The variable domain in full, completed from reference TRBV2 and TRBJ2-5, reads EPEVTQTPSHQVTQMGQEVILRCVPISNHLYFYWYRQILGQKVEFLVSFYNNEISEKSEIFDDQFSVERPDGSNFTLKIRSTKLEDSAMYFCASWTGGFGETQYFGPGTRLLVL.

The chain uses TRBV11-2 and TRBJ2-1; 12 nucleotides match TRBD2. After removal of 3 bases from V and 0 bases from J, the junction contained 6 bases not matched to a gene. The germline V gene has CDR1 SGHAT and CDR2 FQNNGV. The CDR3 spans 18 residues. The CDR3 nucleotides are TGTGCCAGCAGCTTGACTAGCGGGAGCCTTAGCTCCTACAATGAGCAGTTCTTC. Its protein is CASSLTSGSLSSYNEQFF.

This clonotype has more than one count but fewer than ten. This sequence joins TRBV7-6 and TRBJ1-1, with D maybe TRBD1 (5 bases). The CDR3 runs to 15 residues. Germline CDR1 SGHVS, CDR2 FNYEAQ. V was trimmed by 5 bases and J by 3 bases, leaving 16 bases between them. The CDR3 DNA reads as TGTGCCAGCAGCCAGACGATGGGACTGGACACTGAAGCTTTCTTT. This sequence encodes CASSQTMGLDTEAFF.

The CDR3 is CASSLWGRDNQPQHF. CDR3 DNA sequence: TGTGCCAGCAGTTTATGGGGCAGGGACAATCAGCCCCAGCATTTT. This chain joins TRBV27 and TRBJ1-5; tentatively, D is TRBD1 (5 bases). V gave up 1 base and J gave up 3 bases, with 10 bases separating them. The CDR3 consists of 15 residues. CDR1 MNHEY and CDR2 SMNVEV come from the germline V gene (reference sequence).

This clonotype was seen repeatedly, ten times or more. The rearrangement uses TRBV2 and TRBJ2-3; unclear D gene. The ends were cut back, 4 bases at V and 0 bases at J, with 8 bases in the middle. This CDR3 has 14 residues. CDR1 and CDR2 (germline): SNHLY, FYNNEI. This CDR3 reads CASSGLASTDTQYF. The DNA for the CDR3 is TGTGCCAGCAGTGGATTAGCTAGCACAGATACGCAGTATTTT.

This clonotype came up many times. The J gene is TRBJ2-1, the V gene TRBV7-9; TRBD2 matches 10 bases. Germline V gene lookup returns CDR1 SEHNR and CDR2 FQNEAQ (reference sequence). Losses at the gene ends were 4 bases for V and 2 bases for J; bases not matched to a gene: 8. This CDR3 contains 17 residues. CDR3 sequence (DNA): TGTGCCAGCAGCTCACGAAGCGGGAGGGAAACCTACAATGAGCAGTTCTTC. Amino acid sequence: CASSSRSGRETYNEQFF.

This clonotype was seen once. CDR3 DNA: TGTGCCAGCAGTAAGCGGGAGACGAGCACAGATACGCAGTATTTT. This gives the protein CASSKRETSTDTQYF. The chain links TRBV27 to TRBJ2-3; 8 nucleotides line up with TRBD2. The CDR3 is 15 residues long. Trimming at V came to 5 bases and at J to 0 bases, leaving 4 bases not matched to a gene. Germline lookup yields CDR1 MNHEY and CDR2 SMNVEV (reference sequence).

This clonotype has more than one count but fewer than ten. The rearrangement uses TRBV3-1 and TRBJ2-2; D is possibly TRBD1 (6 bases). Trimming removed 0 bases from V and 1 base from J, with 15 bases in between. Per germline, CDR1 LGHDT and CDR2 YNNKEL (reference sequence). The CDR3 runs to 18 residues. CDR3 coding DNA: TGTGCCAGCAGCCAAGACTCCACCGGGACACTGAACACCGGGGAGCTGTTTTTT. It yields the protein CASSQDSTGTLNTGELFF.

This clonotype was counted many times. This rearrangement joins TRBV12-3 or TRBV12-4 to TRBJ1-1, with D unresolved. V shed 1 base and J shed 5 bases, with 8 bases lying between them. CDR3 length equals 13 residues. The DNA of the CDR3 is TGTGCCAGCAGTTTAGGCATTCCGACTGAAGCTTTCTTT. Translating it yields CASSLGIPTEAFF.

The chain is built from TRBV4-1 and TRBJ1-4, with 7 positions matching TRBD1. This CDR3 spans 14 amino acids. Germline V gene data show CDR1 as MGHRA and CDR2 as YSYEKL. Germline trimming cut 4 bases from V and 4 bases from J; bases unmatched to any gene: 3. The DNA for the CDR3 is TGCGCCAGCAGCCGCGGGACAGTTAATGAAAAACTGTTTTTT. It codes for CASSRGTVNEKLFF.

This clonotype has just a few counts. At one end, the junction sequence differs from germline, possibly due to a read error. The V call is TRBV7-7, the J call TRBJ2-1, with unresolved D. Germline V gene sequence: CDR1 SSHAT, CDR2 FNYEAQ (reference sequence). CDR3 size: 13 residues. CDR3 region: CASSNRATAEQFF. CDR3 DNA: TGTGCTAGCAGCAACCGGGCTACCGCTGAGCAGTTCTTC.

This clonotype was detected only a few times. The CDR3 nucleotides are TGTGCCAGCAGCGTAGGCAGGGGTGGCGGCTACACCTTC. This encodes CASSVGRGGGYTF. The chain is built from TRBV9 and TRBJ1-2; possibly TRBD1 for D (6 bases). The V and J ends lost 0 bases and 8 bases respectively, with 11 bases between them. CDR3 size: 13 residues. Germline-derived CDR1 and CDR2 are SGDLS and YYNGEE.

This clonotype showed up many times. The chain is built from TRBV12-3 or TRBV12-4 and TRBJ2-1; no clear D. The CDR3 extends over 12 amino acids. Trimming removed 6 bases at V and 3 bases at J, with 6 bases between. The CDR3 DNA follows: TGTGCCAGCAGCTCAATCTACAATGAGCAGTTCTTC. It codes for CASSSIYNEQFF.

The chain uses TRBV7-9 and TRBJ2-2; a possible D gene is TRBD1 (6 bases). The CDR3 contains 15 residues. Deletions cut 6 bases from V and 0 bases from J, with 11 bases between. Per the germline V gene, CDR1 is SEHNR and CDR2 is FQNEAQ (reference sequence). CDR3 protein: CASSLQGPNTGELFF. The DNA for the CDR3 is TGTGCCAGCAGTTTACAGGGACCGAACACCGGGGAGCTGTTTTTT.

V gene TRBV4-2 combines with J gene TRBJ2-5; D gene ambiguous. This CDR3 has 12 residues. Germline V gene lookup returns CDR1 LGHNA and CDR2 YNFKEQ. Deletions cut 3 bases from V and 1 base from J, with 3 bases between. The CDR3 sequence: CASSHVQETQYF. The CDR3, as DNA: TGTGCCAGCAGCCACGTCCAAGAGACCCAGTACTTC.

This clonotype was detected only a few times. The rearrangement uses TRBV27 and TRBJ1-3; weak D call: TRBD1 (5 bases). Germline V gene lookup returns CDR1 MNHEY and CDR2 SMNVEV (reference sequence). The V gene lost 5 bases and the J gene lost 0 bases, with 8 bases spanning the gap. The CDR3 has 14 residues. CDR3 in amino acids: CASSGTDSGNTIYF. The DNA for the CDR3 is TGTGCCAGCAGTGGGACCGACTCTGGAAACACCATATATTTT.

The table lists this clonotype with a few counts. The rearrangement links TRBV2 to TRBJ2-1; D is ambiguous. This CDR3 comprises 15 residues. Germline V CDR1 and CDR2: SNHLY, FYNNEI. V was trimmed by 3 bases and J by 0 bases, leaving 9 bases between them. The DNA of the CDR3 is TGTGCCAGCAGTGACATGAGAGGCTCCTACAATGAGCAGTTCTTC. This gives the protein CASSDMRGSYNEQFF.

The gene calls are TRBV11-1 and TRBJ1-1, with D unresolved. The CDR3 runs 14 residues. V dropped 3 bases and J dropped 3 bases, with 11 bases sitting between them. Germline V gene lookup returns CDR1 SGHAT and CDR2 FQDESV (reference sequence). The CDR3 loop reads CASSFTFAHTEAFF. Written as DNA, the CDR3 is TGTGCCAGCAGCTTTACCTTTGCTCACACTGAAGCTTTCTTT.

V usage is TRBV12-3 or TRBV12-4 and J usage is TRBJ2-7; D might be TRBD1 (6 bases). This CDR3 is 12 amino acids long. V was trimmed by 6 bases and J by 3 bases, leaving 9 bases between them. CDR3 amino acids: CASSTQGYEQYF. CDR3 nucleotide sequence: TGTGCCAGCAGCACACAGGGCTACGAGCAGTACTTC.

This rearrangement joins TRBV27 to TRBJ1-6; 7 positions match TRBD1. The CDR3 covers 18 residues. The V gene end was trimmed by 6 bases and the J gene end by 2 bases; junction bases not matched to a gene: 13. The germline V gene encodes CDR1 MNHEY and CDR2 SMNVEV (reference sequence). The CDR3 DNA is TGTGCCAGCAGGGGGGGTGACAGGGCGATCACCTATAATTCACCCCTCCACTTT. This encodes CASRGGDRAITYNSPLHF.

This clonotype was seen more than once but under ten times. The chain joins TRBV11-1 to TRBJ2-7; TRBD2 matches at 14 bases. Germline trimming cut 5 bases from V and 1 base from J; bases unmatched to any gene: 16. CDR3 length equals 20 residues. Germline V lookup: CDR1 SGHAT, CDR2 FQDESV (reference sequence). DNA of the CDR3: TGTGCCAGCAGCGGGGACCCCGGGACTAGCGGGAGTAGAAGATCCTACGAGCAGTACTTC. This sequence encodes CASSGDPGTSGSRRSYEQYF. Based on the CDR3 plus reference TRBV11-1 and TRBJ2-7, the full variable domain is EAEVAQSPRYKITEKSQAVAFWCDPISGHATLYWYRQILGQGPELLVQFQDESVVDDSQLPKDRFSAERLKGVDSTLKIQPAELGDSAMYLCASSGDPGTSGSRRSYEQYFGPGTRLTVT.

V gene TRBV4-2 combines with J gene TRBJ1-6; unclear D gene. The germline V and J ends were trimmed by 1 base and 1 base, with 5 bases remaining between them. The CDR3 is 15 residues long. Germline loops: CDR1 LGHNA, CDR2 YNFKEQ. The CDR3 sequence is CASSQVESYNSPLHF. The CDR3 DNA sequence: TGTGCCAGCAGCCAAGTGGAATCCTATAATTCACCCCTCCACTTT.

The chain links TRBV20-1 to TRBJ1-2; TRBD1 is a possible D gene (6 bases). The germline V gene has CDR1 DFQATT and CDR2 SNEGSKA (reference sequence). V shed 1 base and J shed 3 bases, with 15 bases lying between them. The length of the CDR3 is 15 residues. CDR3 nucleotide sequence: TGCAGTGCTAGAGGATGGACAGAGACAGACTATGGCTACACCTTC. Amino acid sequence: CSARGWTETDYGYTF.

This clonotype was seen a few times. The CDR3 DNA sequence: TGTGCCAGCAGCCAATGGCGAGGCGAGCAGTACTTC. Residues: CASSQWRGEQYF. This rearrangement joins TRBV16 to TRBJ2-7, with D uncertain. The V end lost 1 base, the J end lost 6 bases, and 7 bases lay between the germline ends. The CDR3 runs 12 residues. Looked up from germline, CDR1 is KGHSY and CDR2 is FQNENV.